These 9 T cell receptor beta chains were sequenced from one sample in a study of T cells in Graves' hyperthyroidism and ophthalmopathy. RNA transcripts served as the template for amplifying TCR beta CDR3 regions. The HTBI primer set drove a first-round RT-PCR of the TCR CDR3. TCRdb ran MiXCR on the multiplex PCR reads and lists one entry per CDR3 protein. The repertoire holds approximately 48,000 distinct CDR3 sequences, with roughly 50% as singletons. Sequenced sample: peripheral blood or thyroid tissue (not recorded which). These receptors were taken from a woman between 45 and 60 years old with Graves' hyperthyroidism.

The chain is built from TRBV7-9 and TRBJ2-7; D might be TRBD2 (5 bases). The CDR3 contains 13 residues. Germline V gives CDR1 SEHNR, CDR2 FQNEAQ (reference sequence). The V end was cut by 5 bases, the J end by 2 bases, with 10 bases between. The CDR3 DNA sequence: TGTGCCAGCAGCCTTCCCGGGACCTACGAGCAGTACTTC. Translated, it gives CASSLPGTYEQYF.

V is TRBV7-8 and J is TRBJ2-7; no clear D gene. From germline, CDR1 is SGHVS and CDR2 FQNEAQ. V was shortened by 1 base and J by 1 base, with 11 bases between the two germline ends. This CDR3 comprises 15 residues. The CDR3 sequence is CASSLGAEQSYEQYF. Here the CDR3 DNA reads TGTGCCAGCAGCTTAGGGGCGGAACAGTCCTACGAGCAGTACTTC.

The CDR3 nucleotides read TGTGCCAGCAGCTTCTCGACAGGGAGATACGAGCAGTACTTC. This encodes CASSFSTGRYEQYF. V is TRBV13 and J is TRBJ2-7, with 7 bases fitting TRBD1. Trimming took 3 bases from V and 4 from J; bases not matched to a gene: 6. Germline V CDR1 and CDR2: PRHDT, FYEKMQ (reference sequence). This CDR3 contains 14 residues.

This clonotype appeared many times. V usage is TRBV28 and J usage is TRBJ1-1, with D unclear. Germline lookup yields CDR1 MDHEN and CDR2 SYDVKM. There are 14 residues in the CDR3. The V gene lost 2 bases and the J gene lost 3 bases, with 10 bases spanning the gap. CDR3 protein: CASSLEVRDTEAFF. The CDR3 bases are TGTGCCAGCAGTTTAGAGGTTCGGGACACTGAAGCTTTCTTT. The whole variable domain, remainder taken from reference TRBV28 and TRBJ1-1, is DVKVTQSSRYLVKRTGEKVFLECVQDMDHENMFWYRQDPGLGLRLIYFSYDVKMKEKGDIPEGYSVSREKKERFSLILESASTNQTSMYLCASSLEVRDTEAFFGQGTRLTVV.

The table lists this clonotype with a few counts. The J gene is TRBJ2-7, the V gene TRBV7-8; D not certain. With 3 bases removed from V and 2 bases from J, the gap between germline ends came to 14 bases. Germline V lookup: CDR1 SGHVS, CDR2 FQNEAQ. The CDR3 is made up of 15 amino acids. CDR3 region: CASSLGGNPTYEQYF. The CDR3 DNA sequence: TGTGCCAGCAGCTTGGGCGGTAACCCAACCTACGAGCAGTACTTC.

This rearrangement joins TRBV2 to TRBJ1-1; 9 nucleotides agree with TRBD1. The CDR3 spans 14 residues. CDR1 SNHLY and CDR2 FYNNEI come from the germline V gene. The V segment lost 6 bases and the J segment 6 bases; nucleotides outside the gene matches: 8. CDR3 residues: CASSSGQGWAEAFF. CDR3 coding DNA: TGTGCCAGCAGCTCGGGACAGGGCTGGGCTGAAGCTTTCTTT. The variable domain in full, with the rest retrieved from reference TRBV2 and TRBJ1-1, is EPEVTQTPSHQVTQMGQEVILRCVPISNHLYFYWYRQILGQKVEFLVSFYNNEISEKSEIFDDQFSVERPDGSNFTLKIRSTKLEDSAMYFCASSSGQGWAEAFFGQGTRLTVV.

The chain carries TRBV2 and TRBJ2-3; 11 bases are shared with TRBD2. Germline-derived CDR1 and CDR2 are SNHLY and FYNNEI. Losses at the gene ends were 2 bases for V and 4 bases for J; bases not matched to a gene: 8. The CDR3 spans 17 residues. The CDR3 DNA sequence: TGTGCCAGCAGTGAATTTACTAGCGGGAGAGTGGCAGATACGCAGTATTTT. Amino acid sequence: CASSEFTSGRVADTQYF. Drawing the rest from reference TRBV2 and TRBJ2-3, the complete variable domain is EPEVTQTPSHQVTQMGQEVILRCVPISNHLYFYWYRQILGQKVEFLVSFYNNEISEKSEIFDDQFSVERPDGSNFTLKIRSTKLEDSAMYFCASSEFTSGRVADTQYFGPGTRLTVL.

This clonotype was recorded many times. The rearrangement joins TRBV29-1 to TRBJ2-7, with 12 bases fitting TRBD2. Germline V lookup: CDR1 SQVTM, CDR2 ANQGSEA. This CDR3 has 12 residues. V lost 4 bases to trimming and J lost 6 bases; unmatched junction nucleotides: 1. CDR3 sequence (DNA): TGCAGCGTTGGACTAGCGGGAGTCGAGCAGTACTTC. Translated: CSVGLAGVEQYF.

The rearrangement joins TRBV7-8 to TRBJ2-5; tentatively, D is TRBD1 (5 bases). CDR3 length: 15 amino acids. V lost 5 bases to trimming and J lost 5 bases, with 18 bases between them. Germline V gives CDR1 SGHVS, CDR2 FQNEAQ. CDR3 in amino acids: CASSGRLTASETQYF. The CDR3, as DNA: TGTGCCAGCAGCGGTCGGCTGACAGCCTCCGAGACCCAGTACTTC. Full variable domain (rest looked up from reference TRBV7-8 and TRBJ2-5): GAGVSQSPRYKVAKRGQDVALRCDPISGHVSLFWYQQALGQGPEFLTYFQNEAQLDKSGLPSDRFFAERPEGSVSTLKIQRTQQEDSAVYLCASSGRLTASETQYFGPGTRLLVL.